This TCR beta chain was documented in a study of blood T cell repertoires in COVID-19. Profiling relied on immunoSEQ multiplex PCR, and the TCRdb table lists in-frame clones only, not all of them. The table has about 480,000 clones, about 88% seen once. This clone was detected only a few times. This CDR3 is also generated by other DNA sequences in the sample. The source of this sequence is a man aged 18 to 29 with COVID-19, enrolled during active disease. Sequencing was performed on peripheral blood.

The CDR3 DNA sequence: TGTGCCAGCAGTTTCCGGGTGACGTCCTACGAGCAGTACTTC. Residues: CASSFRVTSYEQYF. V gene TRBV27 combines with J gene TRBJ2-7; unclear D gene. The length of the CDR3 is 14 residues. Germline CDR1 reads MNHEY; CDR2 reads SMNVEV (reference sequence). Trimming pared 3 bases from V and 1 base from J, leaving 10 bases between.